Listed below are T cell receptor beta chains from one sample, sequenced in a study of identical twins. In TCRdb, the 5' RACE reads were re-called with MiXCR into one record per CDR3 protein. The sample gives around 1.7 million distinct CDR3 sequences, around 29% of which show up once; over 0.25% is in the top ten. Sequencing used cord blood. The source is a newborn girl in good health. CDR3s include the opening cysteine and the closing phenylalanine or tryptophan. A D gene is named only where the DNA matches it firmly. The size of a clone is reported for some rows only, either as once, few or many, or as a class for expanded clones.

v_gene	abundance	j_gene	d_gene	CDR3nt	CDR3aa
TRBV20-1	-	TRBJ2-1	-	TGCAGTGCTAGAGATGAGGGGCGGCTTAAGACCAATGAGCAGTTCTTC	CSARDEGRLKTNEQFF
TRBV20-1	few	TRBJ2-7	TRBD1	TGCAGTGCAGTAATCCCGGGACAGGGGGTCTACGAGCAGTACTTC	CSAVIPGQGVYEQYF
TRBV4-2	-	TRBJ1-1	-	TGTGCCAGCAGCCAAGATTGGGGGCGGCAGAACACTGAAGCTTTCTTT	CASSQDWGRQNTEAFF
TRBV19	-	TRBJ2-1	TRBD2	TGTGCCAGTAGTATGGGTAGCGGGAGGTCCTACAATGAGCAGTTCTTC	CASSMGSGRSYNEQFF
TRBV4-2	-	TRBJ1-1	TRBD1	TGTGCCAGCAGCCCCCTCCTGGACAGGATGAACACTGAAGCTTTCTTT	CASSPLLDRMNTEAFF
TRBV5-1	-	TRBJ2-1	-	TGCGCCAGCAGCTTGGATCGGGGGAACTCCTACAATGAGCAGTTCTTC	CASSLDRGNSYNEQFF
TRBV4-1	-	TRBJ1-4	-	TGCGCCAGCAGCCAAGAAGGGCCTCGGAGGGAAAAACTGTTTTTT	CASSQEGPRREKLFF
TRBV10-3	few	TRBJ1-5	TRBD1	TGTGCCATCAGTACGACAGGGAGGGGGCAGCCCCAGCATTTT	CAISTTGRGQPQHF
TRBV28	few	TRBJ2-3	TRBD2	TGTGCCAGCAGTCAGACTAGCGGGAGGGCCGGGAATACGCAGTATTTT	CASSQTSGRAGNTQYF
TRBV10-3	-	TRBJ1-2	-	TGTGCCATCAGTGTCTCCCCGGGGGGATACTATGGCTACACCTTC	CAISVSPGGYYGYTF
TRBV29-1	few	TRBJ2-3	TRBD2	TGCAGCGTTGGACTAGCGGGGGGGCCATTCGGTACGCAGTATTTT	CSVGLAGGPFGTQYF
TRBV20-1	-	TRBJ2-7	-	TGCAGTGCTAGAGATGAGTCTAGGGGCTACGAGCAGTACTTC	CSARDESRGYEQYF
TRBV28	-	TRBJ2-3	-	TGTGCCAGCAATGCCCGCACAGATACGCAGTATTTT	CASNARTDTQYF
TRBV20-1	-	TRBJ2-4	-	TGCAGTGCTAGGGCTAGCCCCAAAAACATTCAGTACTTC	CSARASPKNIQYF
TRBV4-1	-	TRBJ2-5	TRBD2	TGCGCCAGCAGCCAAGAACCTAGCGGGGGGGTTGAAGAGACCCAGTACTTC	CASSQEPSGGVEETQYF
TRBV10-3	-	TRBJ2-3	TRBD1	TGTGCCATCAGGCCGGGACAGCGACCAGATACGCAGTATTTT	CAIRPGQRPDTQYF
TRBV6-6	-	TRBJ1-5	-	TGTGCCAGCACTTATCCAGGGATCCAGCCCCAGCATTTT	CASTYPGIQPQHF
TRBV28	-	TRBJ2-3	-	TGTGCCAGCAGTTTCCGAGCGTGGGATACGCAGTATTTT	CASSFRAWDTQYF
TRBV5-1	few	TRBJ2-5	-	TGCGCCAGCAGCTTGGTGGCTCTGGGAGGCGAGACCCAGTACTTC	CASSLVALGGETQYF
TRBV5-1	few	TRBJ2-1	-	TGCGCCAGCAGCCCCCTTCCTAAGACTGGAACCTCCTACAATGAGCAGTTCTTC	CASSPLPKTGTSYNEQFF
TRBV28	few	TRBJ1-2	-	TGTGCCAGCAGTTTTTCCCCAGGCGCCTATGGCTACACCTTC	CASSFSPGAYGYTF
TRBV5-1	-	TRBJ2-1	-	TGCGCCAGCAGCGCTATAGCCTACAATGAGCAGTTCTTC	CASSAIAYNEQFF
TRBV21-1	-	TRBJ2-1	-	TGTGCCAGCAAGAGGTCAGGGGACGCCGACCTTTCCTACAATGAGCAGTTCTTC	CASKRSGDADLSYNEQFF
TRBV28	-	TRBJ2-7	-	TGTGCCAGCAGTTTTCCCAGGGAAACGGACGAGCAGTACTTC	CASSFPRETDEQYF
TRBV20-1	few	TRBJ1-2	-	TGCAGTGCTAACCCCCTGAGTGGCTACACCTTC	CSANPLSGYTF
TRBV12-3/TRBV12-4	few	TRBJ2-3	TRBD2	TGTGCCAGCAGTGGACCGCGGTTAGCGGGGGGCCCCTATCTCGATACGCAGTATTTT	CASSGPRLAGGPYLDTQYF
TRBV12-3/TRBV12-4	-	TRBJ1-1	-	TGTGCCAGCATGGCCACCCCAAACACTGAAGCTTTCTTT	CASMATPNTEAFF